Below, one T cell receptor beta chain is given with its context. No antigen is known for it. Base qualities are not provided; no much larger clone lies one nucleotide away. The data stem from a study of cytomegalovirus exposure and HLA in healthy donors (dated by TCRdb to between 2016 and 2019). Study-level background: According to an earlier analysis of a few hundred of the donors, about 179 million T cells yielded 90 million to 140 million unique TCR beta sequences and about 280 Gb of sequence data. Rather than using new phenotypic data, the later analysis identified candidate immune exposures from TCR beta sequences and from how often those sequences occurred across donors. Genome-wide SNP genotypes for about three fifths of the roughly 670 donors were used in a later genetic analysis, which treated that subset as a discovery cohort. On average, roughly 200,000 unique TCR beta nucleotide sequences were sequenced per donor among a few hundred genotyped donors of the cohort, with approximately 18% of those sequences being non-productive. All discovery cohort repertoires had been generated using a single sequencing platform. The study aimed to test whether signatures of past pathogen exposure could be identified by cataloging public T cell receptors. Typing coverage differed by locus: A, B, C, DRB1 and DQB1 were typed in about 620-630 donors, DQA1 in about 550, DPA1 in approximately 600, and DPB1 in 400 to 480. A later analysis re-analyzed previously published TCR beta repertoires from roughly 600 donors and added high-resolution HLA genotyping to study TCR occurrence patterns. To decide whether each TCR beta V gene segment behaved as functional or pseudogenic, an earlier analysis of some 600 of the donors relied on high-throughput TCR beta sequencing. Because of strong linkage in the cohort, roughly five DR-DQ haplotypes were treated as single units for association and clustering. An early release covering over 500 HLA-typed donors comprised approximately 290 gigabases of sequencing data and about 90 million unique TCR sequences. To predict cytomegalovirus infection status, the study combined high-throughput TCR immunosequencing, statistical association of individual TCRs with disease status, and machine learning. Both class I and class II loci were covered by HLA typing, at four-digit resolution. The T cell repertoires of 670 or so subjects were profiled by immunosequencing and related to cytomegalovirus serostatus. Besides the first cohort of under 700 subjects, a separate validation cohort made up of 120 different subjects was used. Alongside the repertoire data, information on donor age, sex, ethnicity and CMV serostatus was compiled. The genetic ancestry cluster associated with self-reported Caucasian donors included roughly 84% of the 350 to 500 genotyped donors.

The cohort comprised fewer than 750 healthy bone marrow donors. At the time of sampling, all cohort members were nominally healthy, though unrecorded immune exposures were likely present. The donor was CMV seronegative and belonged to the group of around 400 seronegative cohort members. Every donor gave a peripheral blood sample, and the peripheral blood mononuclear cells from that sample were used for TCR beta sequencing. Genomic DNA was extracted from the blood cell samples with the Qiagen DNeasy Blood Extraction Kit. CDR3 length: 14 amino acids, cysteine to phenylalanine. Left in the record is the CDR3 DNA by itself, 42 bases read in frame from the first base. The germline V gene encodes CDR1 SNHLY and CDR2 FYNNEI. V gives up 6 bases and J gives up 6 bases, and the segment between their germline ends measures 18 bases. The library was built by means of the immunoSEQ multiplex PCR assay. A mixture of 60 forward primers for TCR Vbeta segments and 13 reverse primers for TCR Jbeta segments was used in the multiplex PCR. Amplification of the CDR3 region of rearranged TCR beta genes was performed with a multiplex PCR assay on genomic DNA. On the Illumina HiSeq System, the amplified TCR beta libraries were sequenced as 87-base-pair reads. The paper's processing steps were these. Across the 500 to 750 repertoires, a later analysis counted 80 million or so unique TCR beta chains, approximately 10 million of which were shared by at least two donors. A nearest-neighbor algorithm error-corrected the raw reads and collapsed the reads into unique sequences, merging closely related sequences to remove PCR and sequencing errors. To assign V, D and J gene segments, CDR3 sequences were aligned to IMGT reference sequences. Each retained sequence needed at least a six-nucleotide match to both a V gene segment and a J gene segment. Rearrangements were called productive when the CDR3 lacked stop codons and stayed in frame with V and J; all others were non-productive. Following IMGT convention, CDR3 was defined as the stretch from the second conserved V-encoded cysteine up to the conserved J-encoded phenylalanine. The earlier analysis of approximately 590 of the donors excluded any sequence lacking an unambiguous match to a single V gene segment. An earlier analysis of a few hundred of the donors called V segments functional above 56.7% productive rearrangements and segregating when the between-donor standard deviation exceeded 5%. A statistical classification framework was developed to diagnose cytomegalovirus status using the catalog of TCR beta chain sequences. In a later analysis, V and J genes were assigned by comparing TCR nucleotide sequences against IMGT/GENE-DB human TR gene sequences. The TCRdist pipeline was used in a later analysis to assign CDR3 sequences and most-parsimonious VDJ recombination scenarios. In a later analysis, every TCR beta chain was defined by the combination of its CDR3 amino acid sequence and its V-gene family, and reads without a unique V-gene family were dropped. To address suspected cross-contamination and a sequencing artifact, a later analysis removed around 590 highly shared, low-generation-probability nucleotide sequences. In a later analysis, a clonal expansion index for each public chain was calculated from normalized within-repertoire ranks of inferred template counts. Generation probabilities in a later analysis came from a VDJ recombination model fitted to out-of-frame rearrangements, and those results were checked against IGoR. A later analysis scored TCR-TCR, TCR-HLA and TCR-CMV co-occurrence with hypergeometric tests, applying a repertoire-size bias correction to TCR pairs. A later analysis estimated false discovery rates by permuting HLA or CMV assignments 20 times. In a later analysis, co-occurring TCRs were grouped using DBSCAN, and TCRdist sequence similarity was added for clustering within HLA-allele-positive subsets. Co-occurrence clustering excluded repertoires with fewer than 30,000 or more than 120,000 public chains, plus five with anomalous nucleotide sharing. As stored in TCRdb, this immuneACCESS dataset retains in-frame rearrangements with V and J assigned. A fraction of the clones does not appear; measured against another copy, unresolved V genes explain less than half of the discrepancy, and the remainder lacks a known reason. That table furnishes V, J and clone size, whereas the DNA furnished D and trimming. The sample table contains fewer than 250,000 clones; only one count was recorded for approximately 82% of them. The ten largest clones represent 3.8% of the sample.

On the study overall, not on this receptor specifically: According to a later analysis, TCR association rates differed among HLA loci, with DRB1 alleles showing the most associated TCRs and HLA-C alleles showing the fewest. A cluster of highly shared sequence variants was judged likely to be a technical artifact of the sequencing pipeline. A further reported finding was that TCR beta sequences accurately predicted the HLA-A and HLA-B alleles for most subjects in the first cohort. Correlated functional status among segregating V segments might be attributable to linkage disequilibrium, but an unknown experimental factor could not be ruled out. When HLA alleles, especially DR and DQ, strongly co-occurred, TCR associations were difficult to assign to individual alleles. Most CMV-associated TCR beta chains appeared to be HLA-restricted in a later analysis, and the HLA associations seemed to be driven largely by CMV exposure. Broadly in line with IMGT annotations, most TCR beta V segments showed up in productive rearrangements about 87% or about 30% of the time in an earlier analysis of around 600 of the donors. Only TCR beta chains were sequenced in this cohort, and the absence of alpha or paired-chain data limited detectable features. An association between a missense DCLRE1C variant and V-gene and J-gene trimming of TCR beta chains was found in a later genetic analysis and replicated in an independent cohort. A later analysis found that HLA-associated TCR beta chains were more clonally expanded and had lower generation probabilities than equally common non-associated chains. The only immune exposure information available for the cohort was CMV serostatus. In a later analysis, 16,951 TCR beta sequences were associated with specific HLA alleles at a false discovery rate of 0.05. Because counts were too low, roughly 18 rarely observed V segments, including chromosome 9 orphons, were left out of the earlier analysis of some 640 of the donors. A total of 150 to 200 TCR beta chains were listed by the study as associated with cytomegalovirus. HLA typing was unavailable for some donors at each locus, so association tests used only the typed subset. Sequencing depth was assumed to be roughly uniform across donors in the presence/absence analyses, though that assumption may not hold. Most TCR sequences were observed very rarely across donors, whereas some public TCRs were present in many individuals. In vitro tests confirmed that a few of the cytomegalovirus-associated TCR beta chains recognize cytomegalovirus antigens. The 87-base-pair reads could not distinguish some IMGT-functional V segments, including TRBV6-2 and TRBV6-3, so those segments were excluded. The classifier was reported to diagnose cytomegalovirus status with high specificity and sensitivity in both the original cohort and the validation cohort. Several of the top co-occurrence clusters appeared to be linked to parvovirus B19, influenza, CMV and Epstein-Barr virus, according to a later analysis. The authors suggested that the approach could potentially be generalized to other disease states and immunological phenotypes. Compared with the approximately 720-donor mean, donors in an Asian-associated ancestry cluster had fewer N-insertions in productive TCRs, according to a later genetic analysis.

The sample comprised PBMCs. The chain links TRBV2 with TRBJ2-7; the best D guess is TRBD1, with 7 bases matching. The sequence came from a male donor in good health and CMV-seronegative. The DNA sequence is given as TGTGCCAGCAGGGAGGGAGACAGGGTACGCGAGCAGTACTTC. Translated, this is CASREGDRVREQYF. Supplemented by the reference TRBV2 and TRBJ2-7 proteins around the CDR3, the complete variable domain is EPEVTQTPSHQVTQMGQEVILRCVPISNHLYFYWYRQILGQKVEFLVSFYNNEISEKSEIFDDQFSVERPDGSNFTLKIRSTKLEDSAMYFCASREGDRVREQYFGPGTRLTVT.